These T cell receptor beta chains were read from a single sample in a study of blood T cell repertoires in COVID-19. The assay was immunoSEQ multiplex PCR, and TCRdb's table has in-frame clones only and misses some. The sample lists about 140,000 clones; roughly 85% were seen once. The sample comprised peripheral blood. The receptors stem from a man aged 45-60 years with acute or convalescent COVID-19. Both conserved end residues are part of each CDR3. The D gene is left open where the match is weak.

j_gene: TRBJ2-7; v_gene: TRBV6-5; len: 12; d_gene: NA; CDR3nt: TGTGCCAGCTCGATGAGTTCCTACGAGCAGTACTTC; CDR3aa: CASSMSSYEQYF
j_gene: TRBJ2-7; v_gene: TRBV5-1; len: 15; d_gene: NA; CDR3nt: TGCGCCAGCAGCCCGACAGCGTTCTCCTCCTACGAGCAGTACTTC; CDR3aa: CASSPTAFSSYEQYF
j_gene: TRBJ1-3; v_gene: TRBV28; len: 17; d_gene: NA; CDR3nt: TGTGCCAGCAGTTTATACGGCACAGGCCACTCTGGAAACACCATATATTTT; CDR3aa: CASSLYGTGHSGNTIYF
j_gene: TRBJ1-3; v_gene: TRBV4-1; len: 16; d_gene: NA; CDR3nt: TGCGCCAGCAGCCAACCTAACACAGGGTTTGGAAACACCATATATTTT; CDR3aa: CASSQPNTGFGNTIYF
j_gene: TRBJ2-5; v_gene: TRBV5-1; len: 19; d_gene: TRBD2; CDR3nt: TGCGCCAGCAGCCCATCGACTCAGCGGGGGGGCCGTACTAGGGAGACCCAGTACTTC; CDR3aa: CASSPSTQRGGRTRETQYF
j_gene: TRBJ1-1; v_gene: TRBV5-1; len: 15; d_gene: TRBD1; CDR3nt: TGCGCCAGCAGCGGACAGGGGGCTGTGAACACTGAAGCTTTCTTT; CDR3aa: CASSGQGAVNTEAFF
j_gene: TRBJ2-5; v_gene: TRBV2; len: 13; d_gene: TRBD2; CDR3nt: TGTGCCAGCCAGACTAGCGGGATAGAGACCCAGTACTTC; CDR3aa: CASQTSGIETQYF
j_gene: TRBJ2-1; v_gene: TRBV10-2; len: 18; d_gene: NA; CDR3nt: TGCGCCAGCAGTGAGATTGGGGGGGGCCGGAGCTCCTACAATGAGCAGTTCTTC; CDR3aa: CASSEIGGGRSSYNEQFF
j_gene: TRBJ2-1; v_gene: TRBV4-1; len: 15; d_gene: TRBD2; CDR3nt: TGCGCCAGCAGCCAAGGCCCTGGACTAGCCGATGAGCAGTTCTTC; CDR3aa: CASSQGPGLADEQFF
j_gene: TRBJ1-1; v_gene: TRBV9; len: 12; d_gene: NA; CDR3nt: TGTGCCAGCAGCGGACTGGGCACTGAAGCTTTCTTT; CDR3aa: CASSGLGTEAFF
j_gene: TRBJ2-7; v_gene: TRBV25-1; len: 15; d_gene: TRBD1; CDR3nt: TGTGCCAGCAGCGGGGGGAGGACAGGGGTCTACGAGCAGTACTTC; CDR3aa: CASSGGRTGVYEQYF